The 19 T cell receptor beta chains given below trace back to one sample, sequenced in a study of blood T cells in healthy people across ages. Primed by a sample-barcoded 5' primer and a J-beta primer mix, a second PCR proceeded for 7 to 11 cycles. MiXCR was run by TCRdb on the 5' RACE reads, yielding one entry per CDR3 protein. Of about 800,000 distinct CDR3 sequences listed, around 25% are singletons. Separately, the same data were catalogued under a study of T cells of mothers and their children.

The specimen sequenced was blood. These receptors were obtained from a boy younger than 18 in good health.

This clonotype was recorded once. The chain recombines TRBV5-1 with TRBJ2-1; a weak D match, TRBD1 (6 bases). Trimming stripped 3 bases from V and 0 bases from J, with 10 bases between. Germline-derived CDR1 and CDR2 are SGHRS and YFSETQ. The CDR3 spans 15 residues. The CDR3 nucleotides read TGCGCCAGCAGCTCCAGGGGAGCCTCCTACAATGAGCAGTTCTTC. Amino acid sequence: CASSSRGASYNEQFF.

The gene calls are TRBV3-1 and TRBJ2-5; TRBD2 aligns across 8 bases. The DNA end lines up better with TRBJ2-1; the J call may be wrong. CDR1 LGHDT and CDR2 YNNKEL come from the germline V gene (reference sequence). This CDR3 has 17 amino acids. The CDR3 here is CASSQDRVGRGNNEQFF. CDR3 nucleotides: TGTGCCAGCAGCCAAGATCGCGTCGGGAGGGGTAACAATGAGCAGTTCTTC.

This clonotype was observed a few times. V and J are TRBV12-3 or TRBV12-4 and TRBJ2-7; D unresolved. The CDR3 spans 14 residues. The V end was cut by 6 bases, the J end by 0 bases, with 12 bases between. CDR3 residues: CASSTWTGSYEQYF. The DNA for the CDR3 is TGTGCCAGCAGCACGTGGACGGGCTCCTACGAGCAGTACTTC.

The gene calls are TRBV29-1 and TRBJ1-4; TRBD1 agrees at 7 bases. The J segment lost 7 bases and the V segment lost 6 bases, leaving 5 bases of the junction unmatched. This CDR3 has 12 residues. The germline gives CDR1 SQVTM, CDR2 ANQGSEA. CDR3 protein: CSVGDSPEKLFF. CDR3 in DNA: TGCAGCGTCGGGGACAGCCCTGAAAAACTGTTTTTT. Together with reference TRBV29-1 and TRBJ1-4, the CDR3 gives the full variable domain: SAVISQKPSRDICQRGTSLTIQCQVDSQVTMMFWYRQQPGQSLTLIATANQGSEATYESGFVIDKFPISRPNLTFSTLTVSNMSPEDSSIYLCSVGDSPEKLFFGSGTQLSVL.

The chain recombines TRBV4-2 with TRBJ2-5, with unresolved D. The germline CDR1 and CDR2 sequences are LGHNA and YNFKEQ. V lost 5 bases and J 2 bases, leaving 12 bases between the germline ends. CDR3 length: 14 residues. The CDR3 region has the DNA TGTGCCAGCAGCTCAAAGACAAAGCAAGAGACCCAGTACTTC. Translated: CASSSKTKQETQYF.

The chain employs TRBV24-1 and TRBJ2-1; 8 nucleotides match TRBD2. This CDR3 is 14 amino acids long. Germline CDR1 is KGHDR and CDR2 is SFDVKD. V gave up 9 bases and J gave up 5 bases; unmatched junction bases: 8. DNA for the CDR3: TGTGCCACCCAGCGGGGGAGTGGGAACAATGAGCAGTTCTTC. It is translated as CATQRGSGNNEQFF.

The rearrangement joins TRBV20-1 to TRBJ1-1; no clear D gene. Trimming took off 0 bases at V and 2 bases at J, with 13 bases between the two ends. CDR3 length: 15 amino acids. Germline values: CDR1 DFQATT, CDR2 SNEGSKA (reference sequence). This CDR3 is CSARDKEGVNTEAFF. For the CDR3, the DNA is TGCAGTGCTAGAGATAAGGAGGGAGTAAACACTGAAGCTTTCTTT.

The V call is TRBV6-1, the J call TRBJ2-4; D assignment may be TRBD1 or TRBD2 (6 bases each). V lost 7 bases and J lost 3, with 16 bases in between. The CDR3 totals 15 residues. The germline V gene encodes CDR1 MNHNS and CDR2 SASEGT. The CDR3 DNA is TGTGCCAGCATGGAAAGGGGGGACGGCAAAAACATTCAGTACTTC. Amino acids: CASMERGDGKNIQYF.

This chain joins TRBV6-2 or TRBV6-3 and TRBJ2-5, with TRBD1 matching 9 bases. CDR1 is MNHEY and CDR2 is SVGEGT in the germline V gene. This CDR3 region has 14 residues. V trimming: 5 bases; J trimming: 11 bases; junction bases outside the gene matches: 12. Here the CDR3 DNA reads TGTGCCAGCAGTAATCCCGGGACAGGGCGAAGACAGTACTTC. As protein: CASSNPGTGRRQYF.

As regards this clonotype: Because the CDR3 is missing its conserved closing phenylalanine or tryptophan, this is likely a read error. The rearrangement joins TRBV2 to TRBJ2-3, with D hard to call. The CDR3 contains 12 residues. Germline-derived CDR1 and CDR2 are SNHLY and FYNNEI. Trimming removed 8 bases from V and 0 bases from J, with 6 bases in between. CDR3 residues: CASETSTDTQYS. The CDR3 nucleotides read TGTGCCAGCGAGACTAGCACAGATACGCAGTATTCT.

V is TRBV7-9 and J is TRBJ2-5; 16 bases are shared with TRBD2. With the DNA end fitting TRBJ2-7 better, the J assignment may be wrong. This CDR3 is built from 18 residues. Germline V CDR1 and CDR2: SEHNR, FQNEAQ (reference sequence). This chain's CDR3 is CASSSSDRGLAGGGEQYF. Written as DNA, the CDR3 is TGTGCCAGCAGCTCATCCGACCGGGGACTAGCGGGAGGGGGCGAGCAGTACTTC.

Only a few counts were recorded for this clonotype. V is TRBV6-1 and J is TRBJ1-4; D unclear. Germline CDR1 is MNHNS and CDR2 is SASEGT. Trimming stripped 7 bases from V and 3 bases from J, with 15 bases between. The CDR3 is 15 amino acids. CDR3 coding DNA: TGTGCCAGCACGTCGGCGAGGCAGCCTAATGAAAAACTGTTTTTT. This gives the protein CASTSARQPNEKLFF.

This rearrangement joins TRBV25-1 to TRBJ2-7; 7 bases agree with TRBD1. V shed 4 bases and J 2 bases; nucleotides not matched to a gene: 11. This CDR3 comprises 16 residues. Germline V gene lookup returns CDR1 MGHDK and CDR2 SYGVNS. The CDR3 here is CASSANRDSPTYEQYF. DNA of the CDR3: TGTGCCAGCAGTGCAAATCGGGACAGTCCTACCTACGAGCAGTACTTC.

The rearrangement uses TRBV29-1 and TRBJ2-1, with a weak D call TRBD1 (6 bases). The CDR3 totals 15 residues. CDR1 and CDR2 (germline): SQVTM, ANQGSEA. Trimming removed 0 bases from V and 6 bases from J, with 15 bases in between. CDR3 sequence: CSVEDIGGLGNEQFF. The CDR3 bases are TGCAGCGTTGAAGATATAGGGGGTCTTGGCAATGAGCAGTTCTTC.

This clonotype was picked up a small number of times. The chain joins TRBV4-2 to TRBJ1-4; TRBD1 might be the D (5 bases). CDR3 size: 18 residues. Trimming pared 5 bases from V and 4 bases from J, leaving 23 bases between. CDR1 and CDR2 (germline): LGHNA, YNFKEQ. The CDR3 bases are TGTGCCAGCAGCGACACGCTGGGGTCGGGACGGAATAATGAAAAACTGTTTTTT. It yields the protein CASSDTLGSGRNNEKLFF.

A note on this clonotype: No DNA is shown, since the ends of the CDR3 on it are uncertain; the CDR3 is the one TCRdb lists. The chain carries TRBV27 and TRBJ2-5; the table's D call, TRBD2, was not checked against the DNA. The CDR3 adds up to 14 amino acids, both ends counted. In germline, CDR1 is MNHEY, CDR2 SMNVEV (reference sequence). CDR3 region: CASSWGLGAIEQLF.

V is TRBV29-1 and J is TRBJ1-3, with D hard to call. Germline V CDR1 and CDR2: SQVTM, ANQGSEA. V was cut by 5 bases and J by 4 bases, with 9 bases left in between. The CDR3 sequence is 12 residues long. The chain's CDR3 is CSVRVFGNTIYF. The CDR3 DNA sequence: TGCAGCGTTCGGGTCTTCGGAAACACCATATATTTT.

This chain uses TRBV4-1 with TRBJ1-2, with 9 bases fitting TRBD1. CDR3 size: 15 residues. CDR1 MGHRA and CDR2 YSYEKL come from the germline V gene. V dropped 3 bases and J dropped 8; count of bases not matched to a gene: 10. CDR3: CASSQVGQGDQGYTF. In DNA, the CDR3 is TGCGCCAGCAGCCAGGTGGGACAGGGTGATCAAGGCTACACCTTC.

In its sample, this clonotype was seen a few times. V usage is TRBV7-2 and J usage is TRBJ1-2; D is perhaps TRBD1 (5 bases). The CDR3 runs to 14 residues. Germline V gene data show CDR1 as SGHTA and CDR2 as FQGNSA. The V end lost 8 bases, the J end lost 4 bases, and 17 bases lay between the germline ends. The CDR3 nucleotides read TGTGCCAGCGGGGGGAGGGCAGATCTCTATGGCTACACCTTC. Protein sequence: CASGGRADLYGYTF.